This T cell receptor (beta chain) emerged from a study of T cell responses to AZD1222 COVID-19 vaccine (dated by TCRdb to the early 2020s). Context from the whole study: TCR sequencing was performed for about 250 trial participants, of whom around 200 were given two doses of AZD1222 and around 25 were given two doses of MenACWY control vaccine. Trial participants were enrolled by age into 18-55, 56-69 and 70-plus year subgroups, with about 150, 27 and 61 TCR-sequenced participants respectively.

With respect to this clone: Its antigen has not been determined. No much larger clone is present one base from it, and per-base qualities are unavailable.

The CDR3 regions of human TCRbeta chains were subjected to immunosequencing. Per the authors' processing: Repertoire TCRs were matched against a reference library of SARS-CoV-2-specific TCRs generated with the MIRA antigen-specificity platform. Breadth was defined as the fraction of unique TCRs that were SARS-CoV-2-associated. Depth was defined as the fraction of total T cells that were SARS-CoV-2-associated. Using the MIRA data, each spike-specific TCR was assigned both to the spike region to which the TCR was reactive and to a CD4 or CD8 class. Log10-transformed breadth and depth values were compared by one-way ANOVA with Sidak's multiple comparisons tests. TCRdb took over this immuneACCESS table, retaining in-frame rearrangements with V and J assigned. Such tables are incomplete; in checked studies, under half of the missing clones stem from an unresolved V gene, and the remainder is unexplained. Clone size and V and J calls were adopted from that table, with D and trimming inferred from the DNA. For this sample there are 100,000 to 150,000 clones; around 85% appear just once. The top ten hold 4.4% of the sample.

What the time point label conveys for this sample: about 28 days (+/-7) after the second vaccine dose. AZD1222 recipients whose second dose came at about 4 weeks and those whose second dose came at about 12 weeks were combined into one group, since spike-specific TCR depth and breadth did not differ between the two schedules. Vaccinee samples were obtained from the UK trials COV001 and COV002, which included a single-blind randomized controlled phase 2/3 trial of AZD1222 (ChAdOx1 nCoV-19) in healthy adults. For TCRbeta chain sequencing, PBMC samples from trial participants were taken at day 0 and at day 28 after the second dose. What the work shows at the level of the full study, not this receptor alone: The 56-69-year group was small, and its depth increase did not reach significance, likely because of low power. Reportedly, almost half of the unique spike-specific TCRs recognized epitopes lying outside the regions that are mutated in the B.1.351 and B.1.1.7 variants. Conclusions about previously exposed vaccinees were limited because only six AZD1222 recipients were SARS-CoV-2 seropositive at baseline. No day 14 peak-response samples were available, so repertoires were characterized only after the peak T cell response. After two AZD1222 doses, spike-specific TCR breadth and depth were significantly higher than at day 0 and than in MenACWY recipients. Vaccine-associated CD4 TCRs spanned the whole spike protein, with dominant responses in regions 160-218 and 743-854. Most participants were white British and females outnumbered males, and the authors suggested that clonal diversity may have been underestimated.

The specimen was peripheral blood, collected 28 days after the second AZD1222 dose. The origin of this receptor is an adult who received the AZD1222 COVID-19 vaccine.

The sequence in DNA is TGTGCCAGCAGCTATTTATTGGTTCACGAGCAGTACTTC. Protein translation: CASSYLLVHEQYF. This chain joins TRBV7-2 to TRBJ2-7; the D gene is unclear. Spanning cysteine to phenylalanine, the CDR3 consists of 13 amino acids. The retained sequence is limited to the CDR3, 39 bases, with the frame set at the first base. V loses 4 bases of germline sequence and J loses 5 bases, and the interval between the two ends is 12 bases. CDR1 SGHTA and CDR2 FQGNSA are derived from the germline V gene.